This T cell receptor beta chain was recorded in a study of technical replicates of blood from several donors. With V trimmed by 0 bases and J by 5 bases, 3 bases remained unmatched. Per the germline V gene, CDR1 is SGHTA and CDR2 is FQGTGA. The CDR3 extends over 16 amino acids. Sequencing was performed with immunoSEQ multiplex PCR; in TCRdb, only in-frame clones are kept and a portion is missing. The table shows tens of thousands of clones, with about 96% occurring only once. Sequencing was done on a sample of T cells isolated from PBMCs. The chain joins TRBV7-3 to TRBJ2-2; 10 nucleotides align to TRBD2. The clonotype originates from a human donor in good health. CDR3 bases: TGTGCCAGCAGCTTAACCGGGACTAGCGAGACCGGGGAGCTGTTTTTT. It translates to CASSLTGTSETGELFF.